Sequencing of this T cell receptor (beta chain) was carried out in a study of STAT5B mutations in CD4+ large granular lymphocyte leukemia. General observations from the study: Top patient clones used TRBV06 genes more often: 8/27 versus 2/35 in controls. Patient CD4-sorted repertoires stayed more clonal than healthy ones after leukemic-clone removal. Higher CD4+ than CD8+ T-LGLL clonality might reflect small sample size.

In its sample, this clone was seen a few times. What it binds is unknown. Trimming cost V 1 base and J 1 base, with 3 bases left between them. The germline CDR1 and CDR2 sequences are SGHRS and YFSETQ. CDR3 length: 12 residues. The assay was run at survey level. Clones were sequenced by immunoSEQ multiplex PCR, and TCRdb holds only the in-frame ones, with some missing. The table lists 30,000 to 35,000 clones, roughly three quarters of them singletons. Material for sequencing was CD4+ T cells from blood buffy coats. The TCR sequence derives from a human donor in good health. The chain employs TRBV5-1 and TRBJ2-7; D not resolved. The CDR3 loop is CASSLPSYEQYF. CDR3 in DNA: TGCGCCAGCAGCTTGCCGTCCTACGAGCAGTACTTC.